This passage covers 28 T cell receptor beta chains from one sample sequenced in a study of CD4 T cells in relation to SARS-CoV-2 and coronaviruses. The assay was immunoSEQ multiplex PCR, and TCRdb's table has in-frame clones only and misses some. The sample records tens of thousands of clones, around 78% being singletons. No cognate antigen is known for these TCRs. The unexposed donors gave CD4+ T cells in about 2010-2019, prior to COVID-19. Isolation of CD4+ T cells took place after approximately 10 days in culture. The specimen was CD4+ T cells from PBMCs, cultured in vitro. Source of these receptors: a human donor in good health.

This clone has more than one count but fewer than ten. The chain carries TRBV6-5 and TRBJ2-5, with 9 nucleotides matching TRBD1. Germline CDR1 MNHEY, CDR2 SVGAGI. CDR3 length: 13 amino acids. V was pared by 5 bases and J by 6 bases, with 4 bases of the junction left unmatched. The CDR3 here is CASSRTGAQTQYF. The CDR3 region has the DNA TGTGCCAGCAGTCGGACAGGGGCGCAGACCCAGTACTTC.

The V call is TRBV25-1, the J call TRBJ1-1; maybe TRBD1 (6 bases). Trimming shortened V by 4 bases and J by 3 bases, and 15 bases separated the two germline ends. The CDR3 has 15 residues. Germline V lookup: CDR1 MGHDK, CDR2 SYGVNS. The CDR3, as DNA: TGTGCCAGCAGTGTGGGCCGGGGGGCCGACACTGAAGCTTTCTTT. This encodes CASSVGRGADTEAFF.

The V gene is TRBV7-9, the J gene TRBJ1-3; D gene unclear. Trimming took 5 bases from V and 0 from J, leaving 17 bases between them. The CDR3 totals 17 residues. Germline-derived CDR1 and CDR2 are SEHNR and FQNEAQ (reference sequence). In nucleotides, the CDR3 is TGTGCCAGCAGCCCATTGGTCATCGGGAGCTCTGGAAACACCATATATTTT. This gives the protein CASSPLVIGSSGNTIYF.

V usage is TRBV19 and J usage is TRBJ1-2; D remains unclear. Germline V CDR1 and CDR2: LNHDA, SQIVND (reference sequence). The CDR3 has 12 residues. The germline V and J ends were trimmed by 4 bases and 7 bases, with 10 bases remaining between them. The CDR3 DNA reads as TGTGCCAGTAGTAAAGAGGTCGGTGGCTACACCTTC. Its protein product is CASSKEVGGYTF. Complete variable domain (other parts from reference TRBV19 and TRBJ1-2): DGGITQSPKYLFRKEGQNVTLSCEQNLNHDAMYWYRQDPGQGLRLIYYSQIVNDFQKGDIAEGYSVSREKKESFPLTVTSAQKNPTAFYLCASSKEVGGYTFGSGTRLTVV.

This chain joins TRBV11-2 and TRBJ2-1; 12 nucleotides agree with TRBD2. The CDR3 loop spans 17 amino acids. The V segment lost 4 bases and the J segment 4 bases; nucleotides outside the gene matches: 8. The germline CDR1 and CDR2 sequences are SGHAT and FQNNGV. DNA for the CDR3: TGTGCCAGCAGCTCCCCAGTGACTAGCGGGGGATACAATGAGCAGTTCTTC. Translated, it gives CASSSPVTSGGYNEQFF.

As to this clone: Distinct nucleotide sequences in the sample also encode this CDR3. The chain uses TRBV5-5 and TRBJ2-7, with D unclear. Trimming pared 0 bases from V and 4 bases from J, leaving 5 bases between. Germline V gene lookup returns CDR1 SGHKS and CDR2 YYEKEE (reference sequence). This CDR3 has 12 residues. The CDR3 DNA sequence: TGTGCCAGCAGCTTGGGAGAATACGAGCAGTACTTC. Its translation is CASSLGEYEQYF.

This chain joins TRBV18 and TRBJ2-5; TRBD2 agrees at 11 bases. V dropped 3 bases and J dropped 4; count of bases not matched to a gene: 10. Germline values: CDR1 KGHSH, CDR2 LQKENI. The CDR3 runs 17 residues. CDR3 amino acids: CASSPAQLAGDSETQYF. The CDR3 DNA sequence: TGTGCCAGCTCACCCGCTCAACTAGCGGGAGATTCAGAGACCCAGTACTTC.

The V and J genes are TRBV6-1 and TRBJ2-7; tentatively, D is TRBD1 (6 bases). The length of the CDR3 is 14 residues. V gave up 2 bases and J gave up 6 bases, with 14 bases separating them. Germline V gene lookup returns CDR1 MNHNS and CDR2 SASEGT. The CDR3 here is CASSEKARGIEQYF. In nucleotides, the CDR3 is TGTGCCAGCAGTGAAAAGGCCAGGGGCATCGAGCAGTACTTC.

The J gene is TRBJ1-6, the V gene TRBV7-5; the table's D gene call, TRBD1, was not cross checked with the DNA. TRBV7-5 is recorded as a pseudogene. The CDR3 covers 16 residues. The CDR3 loop reads CARSSQGQAPRSPLHF. CDR3 coding DNA: TGTGCCAGAAGCTCCCAAGGACAGGCCCCGAGATCACCCCTCCACTTT.

V gene TRBV12-3 or TRBV12-4 combines with J gene TRBJ1-1; D is perhaps TRBD1 (5 bases). The CDR3 consists of 13 residues. Between the trimmed V and J ends, which lost 6 bases and 1 base, there was a span of 9 bases. The CDR3 bases are TGTGCCAGCAGAGGGACGGCGAACACTGAAGCTTTCTTT. Translation: CASRGTANTEAFF.

The V gene is TRBV3-1 (or the pseudogene TRBV3-2), the J gene TRBJ2-5; D is undetermined. There are 15 residues in the CDR3. Looked up from germline, CDR1 is LGHDT and CDR2 is YNNKEL (reference sequence). V was clipped by 3 bases and J by 0 bases, with 11 bases between them. The CDR3 is CASSQVTWYQETQYF. For the CDR3, the DNA is TGTGCCAGCAGCCAGGTTACATGGTACCAAGAGACCCAGTACTTC.

The chain uses TRBV4-1 and TRBJ2-3, with TRBD2 identical over 8 bases. CDR3 length equals 16 residues. The junction had 6 bases not matched to a gene; V was cut back by 0 bases and J by 4 bases. Germline V CDR1 and CDR2: MGHRA, YSYEKL. The CDR3 nucleotides read TGCGCCAGCAGCCAAGATCGTCCGGGGGGGGCAGATACGCAGTATTTT. Encoded protein: CASSQDRPGGADTQYF.

The chain couples TRBV28 to TRBJ2-3; D is unresolved. Looked up from germline, CDR1 is MDHEN and CDR2 is SYDVKM. Trimming removed 1 base at V and 9 bases at J, with 5 bases between. There are 11 residues in the CDR3. CDR3 sequence reads: CASSLYPTQYF. For the CDR3, the DNA is TGTGCCAGCAGTTTATATCCGACGCAGTATTTT. The whole variable domain, filled in from reference TRBV28 and TRBJ2-3, reads DVKVTQSSRYLVKRTGEKVFLECVQDMDHENMFWYRQDPGLGLRLIYFSYDVKMKEKGDIPEGYSVSREKKERFSLILESASTNQTSMYLCASSLYPTQYFGPGTRLTVL.

The CDR3 loop is CSARPQQRGHEQYF. The CDR3 region has the DNA TGCAGCGCTAGACCTCAGCAAAGGGGCCACGAGCAGTACTTC. The chain carries TRBV29-1 and TRBJ2-7, with D possibly TRBD1 on 5 matching bases. Germline V gives CDR1 SQVTM, CDR2 ANQGSEA. The V end was cut by 7 bases, the J end by 5 bases, with 21 bases between. The CDR3 covers 14 residues.

A few counts support this clone. The chain has TRBV7-9 and TRBJ1-2, with D possibly being TRBD1 (6 bases). From germline, CDR1 is SEHNR and CDR2 FQNEAQ (reference sequence). V gave up 5 bases and J gave up 8 bases, with 15 bases separating them. This CDR3 is 13 amino acids long. The CDR3 DNA reads TGTGCCAGCAGCCTAGGGGGTTGGGAAGGCTACACCTTC. Translated: CASSLGGWEGYTF.

J is TRBJ2-4 and V is TRBV19, with D possibly matching TRBD1 (5 bases). Between the trimmed V and J ends, which lost 3 bases and 7 bases, there was a span of 13 bases. Germline values: CDR1 LNHDA, CDR2 SQIVND (reference sequence). The CDR3 spans 14 residues. As DNA, the CDR3 is TGTGCCAGTAGTATCGGCCAGGGTAGGAACATTCAGTACTTC. Translated: CASSIGQGRNIQYF.

The chain carries TRBV19 and TRBJ1-1; 7 bases are a match to TRBD1. This CDR3 is built from 12 residues. Trimming took 4 bases from V and 5 from J; bases not matched to a gene: 1. Germline V CDR1 and CDR2: LNHDA, SQIVND (reference sequence). The CDR3 loop reads CASSRDRTEAFF. Written as DNA, the CDR3 is TGTGCCAGTAGTAGGGACAGAACTGAAGCTTTCTTT.

The V gene is TRBV12-5, the J gene TRBJ2-1, with D unclear. This CDR3 contains 14 residues. Germline V gene data show CDR1 as LGHNT and CDR2 as FRNRAP. With 1 base removed from V and 3 bases from J, the gap between germline ends came to 7 bases. The CDR3 coding sequence is TGTGCTAGTGGTTTGGCAGATTACTACAATGAGCAGTTCTTC. Its translation: CASGLADYYNEQFF.

The chain uses TRBV6-1 and TRBJ1-3; tentative D call: TRBD1 (5 bases). Germline CDR1 MNHNS, CDR2 SASEGT. The CDR3 covers 17 residues. The V end was cut by 0 bases, the J end by 0 bases, with 12 bases between. CDR3 protein: CASSEAFWDPSGNTIYF. As DNA, the CDR3 is TGTGCCAGCAGTGAAGCATTTTGGGACCCCTCTGGAAACACCATATATTTT.

The rearrangement joins TRBV18 to TRBJ1-4; 7 nucleotides agree with TRBD1. The germline V gene has CDR1 KGHSH and CDR2 LQKENI. This CDR3 has 16 residues. V gave up 4 bases and J gave up 4 bases; unmatched junction bases: 9. The CDR3 nucleotides read TGTGCCAGCTCACTAAACGACAGGGCAAATAATGAAAAACTGTTTTTT. Translation gives CASSLNDRANNEKLFF.

CDR3 sequence reads: CASSLARRGWTEAFF. The CDR3 nucleotides read TGCGCCAGCAGCTTGGCCCGCAGGGGGTGGACTGAAGCTTTCTTT. The chain has TRBV5-1 and TRBJ1-1, with 7 bases identical to TRBD1. The germline V gene encodes CDR1 SGHRS and CDR2 YFSETQ. This CDR3 contains 15 residues. V lost 0 bases and J lost 5; bases outside the gene matches: 7. The full variable domain, its missing parts supplied by reference TRBV5-1 and TRBJ1-1, is KAGVTQTPRYLIKTRGQQVTLSCSPISGHRSVSWYQQTPGQGLQFLFEYFSETQRNKGNFPGRFSGRQFSNSRSEMNVSTLELGDSALYLCASSLARRGWTEAFFGQGTRLTVV.

In this sample, this clone turned up once. This chain uses TRBV3-1 (or the pseudogene TRBV3-2) with TRBJ1-4, with D unresolved. The CDR3 consists of 13 residues. The germline V gene encodes CDR1 LGHDT and CDR2 YNNKEL (reference sequence). V was pared by 2 bases and J by 15 bases, with 16 bases between. CDR3 protein: CASSQKRGLNLFF. The CDR3 coding sequence is TGTGCCAGCAGCCAAAAAAGAGGACTGAATTTGTTTTTT.

The chain carries TRBV7-9 and TRBJ2-5; D may match TRBD1 or TRBD2 (5 bases each). Trimming took off 1 base at V and 5 bases at J, with 8 bases between the two ends. Per the germline V gene, CDR1 is SEHNR and CDR2 is FQNEAQ (reference sequence). This CDR3 region has 13 residues. In DNA, the CDR3 is TGTGCCAGCAGCTTAGTTGGGGGTGAGACCCAGTACTTC. Encoded protein: CASSLVGGETQYF.

The chain combines TRBV6-5 with TRBJ2-5; 10 positions agree with TRBD1. V was clipped by 8 bases and J by 2 bases; unmatched bases: 5. Germline values: CDR1 MNHEY, CDR2 SVGAGI. The CDR3 sequence is 14 residues long. CDR3: CASVRDRGQETQYF. The DNA of the CDR3 is TGTGCCAGCGTCCGGGACAGGGGACAAGAGACCCAGTACTTC.

The CDR3: CATSRELIRQGSTDTQYF. CDR3 DNA sequence: TGTGCCACCAGCAGAGAATTGATCAGACAGGGGAGCACAGATACGCAGTATTTT. The rearrangement uses TRBV15 and TRBJ2-3, with 8 bases identical to TRBD1. V gave up 0 bases and J gave up 0 bases; unmatched junction bases: 8. There are 18 residues in the CDR3. Germline V CDR1 and CDR2: LNHNV, YYDKDF (reference sequence).

The chain carries TRBV7-2 and TRBJ2-1; D possibly uses TRBD1 or TRBD2 (5 bases each). V lost 0 bases and J lost 9, with 12 bases in between. The CDR3 is made up of 14 amino acids. Per the germline V gene, CDR1 is SGHTA and CDR2 is FQGNSA. CDR3 nucleotide sequence: TGTGCCAGCAGCTTAGCAGGGGAGATCGGTGAGCAGTTCTTC. Its protein is CASSLAGEIGEQFF.

The rearrangement uses TRBV28 and TRBJ1-5, with 10 bases lining up with TRBD1. CDR3 length: 15 residues. J gave up 7 bases and V 5 bases, and 8 bases lay outside the gene matches. Germline values: CDR1 MDHEN, CDR2 SYDVKM. In nucleotides, the CDR3 is TGTGCCAGCAGTAGAGGACAGGGGGTCCGGCAGCCCCAGCATTTT. This codes for CASSRGQGVRQPQHF.

V usage is TRBV3-1 (or the pseudogene TRBV3-2) and J usage is TRBJ2-5, with 8 nucleotides matching TRBD2. V lost 2 bases, J lost 3 bases, and 5 bases stayed unmatched. Germline CDR1 and CDR2: LGHDT and YNNKEL (reference sequence). This CDR3 region has 15 residues. The CDR3 bases are TGTGCCAGCAGCCAACTAGCGGGTACGAAAGAGACCCAGTACTTC. Its translation is CASSQLAGTKETQYF.